Following are 17 T cell receptor beta chains from one sample sequenced in a study of OX40 agonist ivuxolimab in advanced cancers. Generated by immunoSEQ multiplex PCR, the TCRdb table keeps only in-frame clones and is missing some. The data hold roughly 100,000 clones, with just over 90% observed a single time. The sample in question was CD4+ or CD8+ T cells sorted from blood, obtained in a trial of the OX40 agonist ivuxolimab. All receptors derive from an adult with an advanced solid tumor such as melanoma, head and neck, liver or kidney cancer.

V is TRBV14 and J is TRBJ2-3; D is perhaps TRBD1 or TRBD2 (5 bases each). CDR3 length: 16 residues. Trimming cost V 6 bases and J 3 bases, with 19 bases left between them. CDR1 SGHDN and CDR2 FVKESK come from the germline V gene. The CDR3 region is CASRDYPGRGTDTQYF. Here the CDR3 DNA reads TGTGCCAGCAGAGATTATCCGGGACGAGGTACAGATACGCAGTATTTT.

The chain joins TRBV29-1 to TRBJ2-1, with 11 bases identical to TRBD1. The V gene's germline CDR1 is SQVTM and CDR2 ANQGSEA. Trimming cost V 6 bases and J 2 bases; bases outside gene matches: 3. This CDR3 comprises 14 residues. The CDR3: CSVRDRGAYNEQFF. The CDR3 bases are TGCAGCGTGAGGGACAGGGGGGCCTACAATGAGCAGTTCTTC.

V gene TRBV7-2 combines with J gene TRBJ2-1; D gene unclear. Germline CDR1 and CDR2: SGHTA and FQGNSA. Between the trimmed V and J ends, which lost 1 base and 0 bases, there was a span of 7 bases. CDR3 size: 15 residues. In DNA form, the CDR3 reads TGTGCCAGCAGCTTAGGAGGTCGCTCCTACAATGAGCAGTTCTTC. This translates into CASSLGGRSYNEQFF.

This chain joins TRBV27 and TRBJ1-4; no clear D. CDR1 is MNHEY, CDR2 SMNVEV, per germline (reference sequence). The length of the CDR3 is 13 residues. V was shortened by 3 bases and J by 6 bases, with 8 bases between the two germline ends. This CDR3 is CASSFRFHEKLFF. The CDR3 coding sequence is TGTGCCAGCAGTTTTAGGTTTCATGAAAAACTGTTTTTT.

J is TRBJ2-2 and V is TRBV5-5; TRBD1 matches 9 bases. The germline gives CDR1 SGHKS, CDR2 YYEKEE (reference sequence). J was trimmed by 5 bases and V by 10 bases; bases with no gene match: 6. The CDR3 length is 13 residues. The CDR3 here is CACNRGQTGELFF. The CDR3 DNA reads as TGTGCCTGTAACAGGGGGCAAACCGGGGAGCTGTTTTTT.

This chain uses TRBV7-2 with TRBJ2-7; D call uncertain. This CDR3 is 13 amino acids long. Germline V gene lookup returns CDR1 SGHTA and CDR2 FQGNSA. Trimming removed 4 bases from V and 3 bases from J, with 10 bases in between. The CDR3 DNA is TGTGCCAGCAGCTCCCGTGTCCGCTACGAGCAGTACTTC. As protein: CASSSRVRYEQYF.

The genes are TRBV11-2 and TRBJ1-5; D remains ambiguous. Trimming removed 3 bases from V and 4 bases from J, with 13 bases in between. Germline loops: CDR1 SGHAT, CDR2 FQNNGV. The CDR3 extends over 15 amino acids. In nucleotides, the CDR3 is TGTGCCAGCAGCTTTGGCACGGGCTTGAATCAGCCCCAGCATTTT. Translated, it gives CASSFGTGLNQPQHF.

The chain carries TRBV30 and TRBJ2-1; D is unclear. The CDR3 extends over 10 amino acids. Looked up from germline, CDR1 is GTSNPN and CDR2 is SVGIG (reference sequence). Trimming removed 2 bases from V and 6 bases from J, with 2 bases in between. CDR3 protein: CAWSFNEQFF. In DNA, the CDR3 is TGTGCCTGGAGTTTCAATGAGCAGTTCTTC.

This chain connects TRBV15 to TRBJ1-3; unclear D gene. With 0 bases removed from V and 1 base from J, the gap between germline ends came to 7 bases. Germline CDR1 is LNHNV and CDR2 is YYDKDF (reference sequence). The CDR3 runs to 15 residues. The CDR3 sequence: CATSRDWGSGNTIYF. DNA for the CDR3: TGTGCCACCAGCAGAGATTGGGGATCTGGAAACACCATATATTTT.

The chain combines TRBV30 with TRBJ2-1; D tentatively reads TRBD1 or TRBD2 (6 bases each). This CDR3 is 13 amino acids long. Germline CDR1 is GTSNPN and CDR2 is SVGIG (reference sequence). Trimming removed 7 bases from V and 7 bases from J, with 17 bases in between. DNA of the CDR3: TGTGCCTCGACGGAGGGGGTGAAGAATGAGCAGTTCTTC. As protein: CASTEGVKNEQFF.

The V gene is TRBV28, the J gene TRBJ2-3, with a weak D call TRBD1 (6 bases). The CDR3 runs 16 residues. Germline V lookup: CDR1 MDHEN, CDR2 SYDVKM. Trimming pared 3 bases from V and 1 base from J, leaving 14 bases between. The chain's CDR3 is CASSLGAASGTDTQYF. The CDR3 DNA reads TGTGCCAGCAGTTTGGGGGCGGCCTCCGGCACAGATACGCAGTATTTT.

The J gene is TRBJ1-1, the V gene TRBV4-3; unclear D gene. V was clipped by 4 bases and J by 3 bases, with 15 bases between them. Germline CDR1 and CDR2: LGHNA and YSLEER. The CDR3 has 15 residues. The CDR3 loop is CASSPPRGGYTEAFF. Written as DNA, the CDR3 is TGCGCCAGCAGCCCCCCTAGAGGAGGGTACACTGAAGCTTTCTTT.

This chain joins TRBV11-2 and TRBJ1-2; 9 bases agree with TRBD1. Germline lookup yields CDR1 SGHAT and CDR2 FQNNGV. J gave up 7 bases and V 5 bases, and 8 bases lay outside the gene matches. The CDR3 spans 14 residues. In DNA form, the CDR3 reads TGTGCCAGCAGCGGCACAGGGGGCGGTCTTGGCTACACCTTC. This translates into CASSGTGGGLGYTF.

J is TRBJ2-3 and V is TRBV7-9, with TRBD2 identical over 8 bases. Germline-derived CDR1 and CDR2 are SEHNR and FQNEAQ (reference sequence). The J segment lost 2 bases and the V segment lost 3 bases, leaving 4 bases of the junction unmatched. The CDR3 is 15 amino acids. CDR3 coding DNA: TGTGCCAGCAGCTTCAGCGGGGGTTTCACAGATACGCAGTATTTT. Residues: CASSFSGGFTDTQYF.

The J gene is TRBJ2-5, the V gene TRBV12-5; 8 nucleotides align to TRBD2. CDR1 is LGHNT and CDR2 is FRNRAP in the germline V gene. V shed 5 bases and J 5 bases; nucleotides not matched to a gene: 7. The CDR3 covers 14 residues. The CDR3 region has the DNA TGTGCTAGTGGTGTAGGACTAGCAGGGGAGACCCAGTACTTC. It codes for CASGVGLAGETQYF.

V usage is TRBV18 and J usage is TRBJ2-3, with 9 nucleotides matching TRBD2. Germline assignment: CDR1 KGHSH and CDR2 LQKENI. CDR3 length: 15 residues. V lost 6 bases to trimming and J lost 0 bases; unmatched junction nucleotides: 4. CDR3 coding DNA: TGTGCCAGCTCTCCGACTAGCGGTAGCACAGATACGCAGTATTTT. Amino acids: CASSPTSGSTDTQYF.

The chain couples TRBV5-1 to TRBJ2-7; possibly TRBD1 for D (5 bases). The germline gives CDR1 SGHRS, CDR2 YFSETQ. The germline V and J ends were trimmed by 3 bases and 3 bases, with 13 bases remaining between them. The CDR3 length is 14 residues. In DNA form, the CDR3 reads TGCGCCAGCAGCTGGATCGACAGTAACTACGAGCAGTACTTC. Protein: CASSWIDSNYEQYF. Using reference TRBV5-1 and TRBJ2-7 for the parts outside the CDR3, the full variable domain is KAGVTQTPRYLIKTRGQQVTLSCSPISGHRSVSWYQQTPGQGLQFLFEYFSETQRNKGNFPGRFSGRQFSNSRSEMNVSTLELGDSALYLCASSWIDSNYEQYFGPGTRLTVT.